Listed here are 10 T cell receptor beta chains from one sample, sequenced in a study of tumor-infiltrating lymphocytes in oesophageal squamous cell carcinoma. TCRdb re-analysed the PCR reads in MiXCR, keeping a single row per CDR3 protein. This sample has just under 20,000 distinct CDR3 sequences, with about 40% found just once. Material for sequencing was normal esophageal tissue next to the tumor. These receptors came from a male donor with esophageal squamous cell carcinoma.

This clonotype has ten or more counts. This chain uses TRBV5-4 with TRBJ2-1; D ambiguous. This CDR3 is 14 amino acids long. The germline V gene encodes CDR1 SGHNT and CDR2 YYREEE (reference sequence). Trimming removed 6 bases from V and 0 bases from J, with 10 bases in between. The CDR3 here is CASTRRSSYNEQFF. The CDR3 region has the DNA TGTGCCAGCACCCGACGGAGCTCCTACAATGAGCAGTTCTTC.

As for this clonotype: A much more abundant neighbour one base away suggests this may be a read error. CDR3 amino acids: CASSLGPRSNTGELYF. In DNA, the CDR3 is TGTGCCAGCAGCTTAGGACCTCGTTCGAACACCGGGGAGCTGTATTTT. This sequence joins TRBV7-6 and TRBJ2-3; weak D call: TRBD2 (5 bases). Germline lookup yields CDR1 SGHVS and CDR2 FNYEAQ. The length of the CDR3 is 16 residues. V dropped 1 base and J dropped 14 bases, with 25 bases sitting between them. Full variable domain (rest looked up from reference TRBV7-6 and TRBJ2-3): GAGVSQSPRYKVTKRGQDVALRCDPISGHVSLYWYRQALGQGPEFLTYFNYEAQQDKSGLPNDRFSAERPEGSISTLTIQRTEQRDSAMYRCASSLGPRSNTGELYFGPGTRLTVL.

This clonotype is a singleton in its sample. The chain links TRBV11-1 to TRBJ2-5, with TRBD2 matching over 13 bases. V shed 6 bases, J shed 11 bases, and the junction held 6 bases outside the gene matches. In germline, CDR1 is SGHAT, CDR2 FQDESV (reference sequence). The CDR3 consists of 13 residues. The CDR3 loop is CASSHGTSGEQYF. CDR3 nucleotide sequence: TGTGCCAGCAGTCATGGGACTAGCGGGGAGCAGTACTTC.

This clonotype showed up just a few times. This rearrangement joins TRBV15 to TRBJ2-7; D perhaps matches TRBD1 (5 bases). The V and J ends lost 0 bases and 7 bases respectively, with 10 bases between them. Germline V gene data show CDR1 as LNHNV and CDR2 as YYDKDF (reference sequence). This CDR3 is built from 13 residues. In DNA form, the CDR3 reads TGTGCCACCAGCAGAGAGTCAGGGATTGAGCAGTACTTC. This gives the protein CATSRESGIEQYF.

In nucleotides, the CDR3 is TGTGCCAGCAGCTTAGTTAGCGGGAGAATCCCCTACGAGCAGTTCTTC. Protein sequence: CASSLVSGRIPYEQFF. V and J are TRBV11-2 and TRBJ2-7; the match to TRBD2 covers 9 bases. The last part of the DNA fits TRBJ2-1 better; the J call may be wrong. Germline V gives CDR1 SGHAT, CDR2 FQNNGV. The CDR3 is made up of 16 amino acids.

The rearrangement links TRBV7-3 to TRBJ2-5; TRBD1 agrees at 8 bases. The DNA end is more similar to TRBJ2-1, so the J call may be wrong. Germline V CDR1 and CDR2: SGHTA, FQGTGA. The length of the CDR3 is 15 residues. CDR3 bases: TGTGCCAGCAGCGAAACAGGGGGCTCCTACAATGAGCAGTTCTTC. Residues: CASSETGGSYNEQFF.

J is TRBJ2-5 and V is TRBV7-4; maybe TRBD1 (6 bases). The J call is doubtful: the DNA matches TRBJ2-7 better. The CDR3 has 13 residues. Looked up from germline, CDR1 is SGHVT and CDR2 is SQSDAQ. CDR3 protein: CASSFGRGYEQYF. For the CDR3, the DNA is TGTGCCAGCAGCTTTGGCAGGGGATACGAGCAGTACTTC.

This clonotype was seen a handful of times. The chain couples TRBV7-8 to TRBJ1-1; TRBD1 is a possible D gene (6 bases). The CDR3 extends over 15 amino acids. Between the trimmed V and J ends, which lost 5 bases and 5 bases, there was a span of 18 bases. CDR1 is SGHVS and CDR2 is FQNEAQ in the germline V gene. CDR3 loop: CASSPSSRGGTEAFF. The CDR3 DNA follows: TGTGCCAGCAGCCCTAGTAGTAGGGGGGGTACTGAAGCTTTCTTT.

The chain has TRBV9 and TRBJ2-2; a possible D gene is TRBD2 (7 bases). Germline V lookup: CDR1 SGDLS, CDR2 YYNGEE. CDR3 length: 18 residues. With 2 bases removed from V and 1 base from J, the gap between germline ends came to 18 bases. CDR3 nucleotides: TGTGCCAGCAGCGTTCTGGGGGGGGGGGCCATGAACACCGGGGAGCTGTTTTTT. Translated: CASSVLGGGAMNTGELFF. The full variable domain, completed using reference TRBV9 and TRBJ2-2, is DSGVTQTPKHLITATGQRVTLRCSPRSGDLSVYWYQQSLDQGLQFLIQYYNGEERAKGNILERFSAQQFPDLHSELNLSSLELGDSALYFCASSVLGGGAMNTGELFFGEGSRLTVL.

By its share, this clonotype is medium-sized. The CDR3 region has the DNA TGTGCCAGCGGGGTTGTGAACACTGAAGCTTTCTTT. Encoded protein: CASGVVNTEAFF. The chain has TRBV7-9 and TRBJ1-1, with unresolved D. This CDR3 is 12 amino acids long. CDR1 SEHNR and CDR2 FQNEAQ come from the germline V gene (reference sequence). V was cut by 8 bases and J by 0 bases, with 7 bases left in between. Full variable domain (rest looked up from reference TRBV7-9 and TRBJ1-1): DTGVSQNPRHKITKRGQNVTFRCDPISEHNRLYWYRQTLGQGPEFLTYFQNEAQLEKSRLLSDRFSAERPKGSFSTLEIQRTEQGDSAMYLCASGVVNTEAFFGQGTRLTVV.